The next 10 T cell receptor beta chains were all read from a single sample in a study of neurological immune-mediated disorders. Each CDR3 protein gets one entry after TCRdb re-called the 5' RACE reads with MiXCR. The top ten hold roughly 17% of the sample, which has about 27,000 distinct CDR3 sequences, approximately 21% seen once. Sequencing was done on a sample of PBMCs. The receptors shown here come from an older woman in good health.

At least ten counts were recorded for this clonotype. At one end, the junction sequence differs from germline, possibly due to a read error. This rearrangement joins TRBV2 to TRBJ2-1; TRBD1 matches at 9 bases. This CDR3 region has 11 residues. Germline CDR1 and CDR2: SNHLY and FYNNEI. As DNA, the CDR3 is TGTGCCAGCAGTAGATCGGACAGGGGAGTCTTC. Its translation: CASSRSDRGVF.

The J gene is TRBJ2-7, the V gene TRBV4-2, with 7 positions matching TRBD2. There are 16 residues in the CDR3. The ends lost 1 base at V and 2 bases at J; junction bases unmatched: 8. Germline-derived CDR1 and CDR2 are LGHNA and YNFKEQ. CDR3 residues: CASSQATASGAYEQYF. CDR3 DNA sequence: TGTGCCAGCAGCCAAGCCACTGCTAGCGGAGCCTACGAGCAGTACTTC.

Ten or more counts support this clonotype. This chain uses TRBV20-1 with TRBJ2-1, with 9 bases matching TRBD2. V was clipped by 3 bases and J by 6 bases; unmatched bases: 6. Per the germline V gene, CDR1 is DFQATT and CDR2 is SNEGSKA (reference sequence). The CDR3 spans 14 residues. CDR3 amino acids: CSASGAGGRNEQFF. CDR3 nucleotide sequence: TGCAGTGCTAGCGGGGCGGGAGGGCGCAATGAGCAGTTCTTC.

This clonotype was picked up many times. CDR3 in amino acids: CASSNKRQGYQETQYF. In DNA, the CDR3 is TGTGCCAGCAGCAACAAAAGACAGGGCTACCAAGAGACCCAGTACTTC. The chain has TRBV5-5 and TRBJ2-5; TRBD1 aligns across 7 bases. The germline V gene encodes CDR1 SGHKS and CDR2 YYEKEE (reference sequence). The CDR3 sequence is 16 residues long. Trimming took 4 bases from V and 0 from J; bases not matched to a gene: 9.

The CDR3 protein is CASSSLGGSSYNEQFF. For the CDR3, the DNA is TGTGCCAGCAGTTCCCTAGGCGGGAGTTCCTACAATGAGCAGTTCTTC. The gene calls are TRBV28 and TRBJ2-1; 7 nucleotides match TRBD2. This CDR3 is built from 16 residues. V gave up 4 bases and J gave up 1 base; unmatched junction bases: 7. The germline CDR1 and CDR2 sequences are MDHEN and SYDVKM.

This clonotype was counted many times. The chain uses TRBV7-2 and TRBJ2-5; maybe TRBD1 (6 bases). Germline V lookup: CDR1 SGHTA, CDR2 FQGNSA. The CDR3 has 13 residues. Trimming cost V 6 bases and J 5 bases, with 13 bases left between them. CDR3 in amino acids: CASSRDRRETQYF. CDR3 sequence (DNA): TGTGCCAGCAGTCGTGACAGGCGTGAGACCCAGTACTTC.

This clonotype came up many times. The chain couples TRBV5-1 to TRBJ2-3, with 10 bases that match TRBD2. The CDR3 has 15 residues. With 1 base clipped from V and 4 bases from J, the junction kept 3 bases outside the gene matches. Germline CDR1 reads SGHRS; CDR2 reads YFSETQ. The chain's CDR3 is CASSLTSGVPDTQYF. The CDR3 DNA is TGCGCCAGCAGCTTGACTAGCGGGGTACCAGATACGCAGTATTTT.

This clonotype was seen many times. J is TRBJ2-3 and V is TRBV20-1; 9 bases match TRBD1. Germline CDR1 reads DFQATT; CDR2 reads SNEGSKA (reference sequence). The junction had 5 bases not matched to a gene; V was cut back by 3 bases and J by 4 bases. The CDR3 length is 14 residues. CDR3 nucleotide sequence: TGCAGTGCTAGGGGGGACAGGGAGGCAGATACGCAGTATTTT. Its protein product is CSARGDREADTQYF.

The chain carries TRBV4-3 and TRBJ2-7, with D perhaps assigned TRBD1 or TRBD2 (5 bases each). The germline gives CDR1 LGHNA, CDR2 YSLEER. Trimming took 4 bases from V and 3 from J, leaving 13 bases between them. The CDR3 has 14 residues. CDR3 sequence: CASSLRDVVYEQYF. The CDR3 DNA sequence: TGCGCCAGCAGCCTCCGGGACGTTGTCTACGAGCAGTACTTC.

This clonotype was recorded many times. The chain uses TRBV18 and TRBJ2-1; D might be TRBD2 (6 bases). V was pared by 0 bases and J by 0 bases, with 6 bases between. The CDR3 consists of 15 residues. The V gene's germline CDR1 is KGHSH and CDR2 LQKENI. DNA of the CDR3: TGTGCCAGCTCACCACCGGGGGGCTCCTACAATGAGCAGTTCTTC. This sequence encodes CASSPPGGSYNEQFF.